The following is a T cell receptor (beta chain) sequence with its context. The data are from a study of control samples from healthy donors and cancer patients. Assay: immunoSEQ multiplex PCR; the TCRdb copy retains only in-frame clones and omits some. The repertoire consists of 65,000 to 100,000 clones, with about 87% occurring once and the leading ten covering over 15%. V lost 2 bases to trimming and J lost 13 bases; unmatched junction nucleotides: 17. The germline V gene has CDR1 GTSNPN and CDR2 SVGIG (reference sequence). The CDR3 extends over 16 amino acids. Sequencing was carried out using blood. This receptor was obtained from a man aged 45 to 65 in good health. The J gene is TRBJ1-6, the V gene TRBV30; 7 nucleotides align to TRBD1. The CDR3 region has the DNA TGTGCCTGGAGTATCCGGGACAGAAATCCGATGGGGCCCCTCCACTTT. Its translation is CAWSIRDRNPMGPLHF.